The 10 T cell receptor beta chains below were found in one sample sequenced in a study of identical twins. One entry per CDR3 protein results from TCRdb running MiXCR on the 5' RACE reads. The sample has fewer than 900,000 distinct CDR3 sequences, around a sixth seen once. These data are also associated with another study on T cells expressing NK-cell markers.

The specimen sequenced was PBMCs. These receptors came from a young woman in good health.

The gene calls are TRBV28 and TRBJ2-4; D perhaps matches TRBD1 (5 bases). Germline V CDR1 and CDR2: MDHEN, SYDVKM. The CDR3 covers 12 residues. Trimming removed 2 bases from V and 11 bases from J, with 10 bases in between. This chain's CDR3 is CASSLQGRVQYF. CDR3 DNA: TGTGCCAGCAGTTTACAGGGTAGGGTTCAGTACTTC.

This clonotype showed up just a few times. The chain combines TRBV15 with TRBJ2-3, with 15 bases lining up with TRBD2. Germline assignment: CDR1 LNHNV and CDR2 YYDKDF (reference sequence). V lost 7 bases and J lost 6; bases outside the gene matches: 14. The CDR3 loop spans 18 amino acids. CDR3 protein: CATNFVGTSGGTRDTQYF. As DNA, the CDR3 is TGTGCCACCAACTTTGTGGGGACTAGCGGGGGGACTCGGGATACGCAGTATTTT.

The chain joins TRBV7-8 to TRBJ2-7, with 10 bases fitting TRBD2. The CDR3 loop spans 17 amino acids. Germline lookup yields CDR1 SGHVS and CDR2 FQNEAQ. J gave up 7 bases and V 0 bases, and 12 bases lay outside the gene matches. The CDR3 reads CASSLAGLAGVLGEQYF. In DNA, the CDR3 is TGTGCCAGCAGCTTAGCTGGTCTAGCGGGAGTTCTGGGGGAGCAGTACTTC.

The genes are TRBV20-1 and TRBJ2-1; possibly TRBD2 for D (6 bases). The germline gives CDR1 DFQATT, CDR2 SNEGSKA (reference sequence). The V end lost 3 bases, the J end lost 9 bases, and 9 bases lay between the germline ends. The CDR3 spans 11 residues. CDR3 residues: CSARTSSEQFF. CDR3 sequence (DNA): TGCAGTGCTAGGACTAGTTCTGAGCAGTTCTTC.

The J gene is TRBJ2-1, the V gene TRBV24-1; D uncertain. Deletions cut 9 bases from V and 9 bases from J, with 8 bases between. CDR3 length: 10 residues. Germline V gene data show CDR1 as KGHDR and CDR2 as SFDVKD. CDR3 region: CATFVGEQFF. The CDR3 nucleotides read TGTGCCACCTTTGTCGGTGAGCAGTTCTTC.

The chain joins TRBV5-1 to TRBJ2-5; D is possibly TRBD1 (6 bases). CDR3 size: 13 residues. Trimming took 7 bases from V and 5 from J, leaving 15 bases between them. CDR1 is SGHRS, CDR2 YFSETQ, per germline. The CDR3 DNA reads as TGCGCCAGCTATTCAGGGGTTCGGGAGACCCAGTACTTC. Amino acid sequence: CASYSGVRETQYF.

At least ten counts were recorded for this clonotype. The rearrangement joins TRBV2 to TRBJ1-2; no clear D gene. Per germline, CDR1 SNHLY and CDR2 FYNNEI. Trimming removed 5 bases at V and 4 bases at J, with 11 bases between. The CDR3 consists of 13 residues. The DNA of the CDR3 is TGTGCCAGCAGTCAGGACCGACTCTATGGCTACACCTTC. This encodes CASSQDRLYGYTF.

This clonotype was counted a few times. This chain links TRBV7-9 with TRBJ2-2; 8 nucleotides match TRBD1. Germline values: CDR1 SEHNR, CDR2 FQNEAQ (reference sequence). CDR3 length: 13 residues. J gave up 5 bases and V 8 bases, and 4 bases lay outside the gene matches. The CDR3, as DNA: TGTGCCAGCCGTTGGACAGGGACCGGGGAGCTGTTTTTT. Encoded protein: CASRWTGTGELFF. Looking up the rest from reference TRBV7-9 and TRBJ2-2 gives the full variable domain: DTGVSQNPRHKITKRGQNVTFRCDPISEHNRLYWYRQTLGQGPEFLTYFQNEAQLEKSRLLSDRFSAERPKGSFSTLEIQRTEQGDSAMYLCASRWTGTGELFFGEGSRLTVL.

The chain links TRBV6-2 or TRBV6-3 to TRBJ2-1; TRBD2 might be the D (5 bases). Trimming removed 7 bases from V and 7 bases from J, with 11 bases in between. The CDR3 totals 12 residues. CDR1 MNHEY and CDR2 SVGEGT come from the germline V gene. The CDR3 sequence is CASMSSDNEQFF. In nucleotides, the CDR3 is TGTGCCAGCATGAGTAGCGATAATGAGCAGTTCTTC.

The rearrangement joins TRBV6-2 or TRBV6-3 to TRBJ2-2, with 7 bases that match TRBD1. The length of the CDR3 is 15 residues. Trimming took 2 bases from V and 2 from J; bases not matched to a gene: 2. Germline CDR1 reads MNHEY; CDR2 reads SVGEGT. The CDR3 bases are TGTGCCAGCAGTTACGGACAGGTCAACACCGGGGAGCTGTTTTTT. Protein sequence: CASSYGQVNTGELFF.